The 32 T cell receptor beta chains below all came from one sample that was sequenced in a study of cytomegalovirus exposure and HLA in healthy donors. PCR primers comprised 60 Vbeta and 13 Jbeta primers. TCRdb's copy holds only in-frame clones and misses some; the assay was immunoSEQ multiplex PCR. In all, the sample yields approximately 180,000 clones. Material: PBMCs. The receptors here all came from a man aged 30 to 39 in good health and CMV-seronegative.

The V call is TRBV28, the J call TRBJ2-3, with D unclear. V was clipped by 4 bases and J by 4 bases, with 9 bases between them. The CDR3 is 13 amino acids. CDR1 and CDR2 (germline): MDHEN, SYDVKM. The CDR3 here is CASSSSLSDTQYF. The CDR3 DNA follows: TGTGCCAGCAGTTCTAGTCTGTCAGATACGCAGTATTTT.

The rearrangement uses TRBV9 and TRBJ2-7; D is perhaps TRBD1 (5 bases). This CDR3 region has 12 residues. V was shortened by 4 bases and J by 4 bases, with 9 bases between the two germline ends. Germline values: CDR1 SGDLS, CDR2 YYNGEE. The CDR3 DNA is TGTGCCAGCAGCCGGCAGGGATACGAGCAGTACTTC. The encoded protein is CASSRQGYEQYF.

The chain carries TRBV10-3 and TRBJ1-6; a weak D match, TRBD1 (6 bases). Germline V gene sequence: CDR1 ENHRY, CDR2 SYGVKD. V was cut by 3 bases and J by 7 bases, with 16 bases left in between. The CDR3 spans 16 residues. This CDR3 reads CAISDPQGDTNSPLHF. The CDR3 DNA sequence: TGTGCCATCAGTGACCCACAGGGTGATACCAATTCACCCCTCCACTTT.

The V and J genes are TRBV19 and TRBJ2-7, with D maybe TRBD1 (6 bases). CDR3 length: 14 amino acids. Germline CDR1 is LNHDA and CDR2 is SQIVND (reference sequence). Trimming left V 5 bases short and J 2 bases short, with 13 bases between. This chain's CDR3 is CASSPTTGTYEQYF. The CDR3 DNA reads as TGTGCCAGTAGTCCAACGACAGGAACCTACGAGCAGTACTTC.

The chain has TRBV6-5 and TRBJ2-2; a weak D match, TRBD2 (5 bases). V lost 2 bases to trimming and J lost 6 bases, with 10 bases between them. The CDR3 has 14 amino acids. The germline gives CDR1 MNHEY, CDR2 SVGAGI. CDR3 protein: CASSYVAEAGELFF. CDR3 nucleotide sequence: TGTGCCAGCAGTTACGTCGCGGAGGCCGGGGAGCTGTTTTTT.

As concerns this clone: The junction differs from germline at one of its ends, possibly a read error. This rearrangement joins TRBV11-2 to TRBJ2-7, with D perhaps matching TRBD1 (5 bases). Per the germline V gene, CDR1 is SGHAT and CDR2 is FQNNGV. The CDR3 totals 13 residues. CDR3 in DNA: TGTGCCAGCAGCTTAGATAGCCAGGGCCTATTGTCTTTC. Its protein product is CASSLDSQGLLSF.

This chain uses TRBV18 with TRBJ2-1; D not certain. This CDR3 has 14 amino acids. Germline CDR1 reads KGHSH; CDR2 reads LQKENI. Trimming stripped 3 bases from V and 5 bases from J, with 11 bases between. Here the CDR3 reads CASSPFDTNNEQFF. DNA of the CDR3: TGTGCCAGCTCACCCTTTGACACGAACAATGAGCAGTTCTTC. The whole variable domain, remainder taken from reference TRBV18 and TRBJ2-1, is NAGVMQNPRHLVRRRGQEARLRCSPMKGHSHVYWYRQLPEEGLKFMVYLQKENIIDESGMPKERFSAEFPKEGPSILRIQQVVRGDSAAYFCASSPFDTNNEQFFGPGTRLTVL.

CDR3 coding DNA: TGTGCCAGCAGTATGGGACAGGGGGCTTCCAAGTTCTTC. Translation gives CASSMGQGASKFF. The chain carries TRBV27 and TRBJ2-1, with 12 positions matching TRBD1. CDR1 is MNHEY and CDR2 is SMNVEV in the germline V gene (reference sequence). Trimming took 5 bases from V and 14 from J; bases not matched to a gene: 7. CDR3 length equals 13 residues.

The rearrangement joins TRBV5-6 to TRBJ2-7, with D unclear. CDR3 length: 15 residues. CDR1 is SGHDT, CDR2 YYEEEE, per germline. The V gene lost 4 bases and the J gene lost 0 bases, with 14 bases spanning the gap. The CDR3 DNA reads as TGTGCCAGCAGCCCATCCCGGGTAACCTCCTACGAGCAGTACTTC. Translation gives CASSPSRVTSYEQYF.

Concerning this clone itself: Other DNA sequences in this sample translate to the same CDR3. CDR3 protein: CASSSGQGRQPQHF. The DNA for the CDR3 is TGTGCCAGCAGTTCGGGACAGGGAAGGCAGCCCCAGCATTTT. V gene TRBV28 combines with J gene TRBJ1-5, with TRBD1 matching over 9 bases. The V segment lost 4 bases and the J segment 7 bases; nucleotides outside the gene matches: 5. The germline gives CDR1 MDHEN, CDR2 SYDVKM. CDR3 length: 14 residues.

The V and J genes are TRBV14 and TRBJ2-5; 8 positions agree with TRBD2. The CDR3 is made up of 14 amino acids. CDR1 and CDR2 from the germline V gene are SGHDN and FVKESK. V lost 4 bases and J lost 9; bases outside the gene matches: 10. DNA of the CDR3: TGTGCCAGCAGCCCCCTGACTAGCGCCGAGTCCCAGTACTTC. It specifies CASSPLTSAESQYF.

The chain joins TRBV9 to TRBJ1-1; 7 bases match TRBD1. This CDR3 region has 15 residues. Trimming cost V 0 bases and J 5 bases; bases outside gene matches: 7. Germline lookup yields CDR1 SGDLS and CDR2 YYNGEE. CDR3 DNA: TGTGCCAGCAGCGTAGGAGGGGGCGCGGGTACTGAAGCTTTCTTT. Translated, it gives CASSVGGGAGTEAFF.

This chain uses TRBV6-5 with TRBJ1-2, with 8 bases lining up with TRBD1. CDR3 size: 12 residues. Germline V gene lookup returns CDR1 MNHEY and CDR2 SVGAGI. The trim removed 5 bases at V and 8 bases at J, leaving 4 bases unmatched. CDR3 coding DNA: TGTGCCAGCAGTAACTACAGGGGGGGCTACACCTTC. The encoded protein is CASSNYRGGYTF.

This chain links TRBV18 with TRBJ1-1; D might be TRBD1 (5 bases). Germline assignment: CDR1 KGHSH and CDR2 LQKENI. V gave up 3 bases and J gave up 6 bases, with 11 bases separating them. The CDR3 covers 13 residues. CDR3 region: CASSPGGIPEAFF. CDR3 nucleotide sequence: TGTGCCAGCTCACCGGGGGGGATCCCTGAAGCTTTCTTT.

The chain uses TRBV30 and TRBJ1-4; 7 positions match TRBD1. J lost 7 bases, V lost 2 bases, and 10 bases had no gene match. CDR1 and CDR2 from the germline V gene are GTSNPN and SVGIG (reference sequence). CDR3 size: 15 residues. CDR3 sequence: CAWSRDSRFGEKLFF. CDR3 nucleotides: TGTGCCTGGAGTCGGGACAGCCGATTCGGTGAAAAACTGTTTTTT.

This chain links TRBV4-1 with TRBJ1-2; D is unresolved. CDR1 and CDR2 from the germline V gene are MGHRA and YSYEKL. Trimming removed 0 bases from V and 0 bases from J, with 11 bases in between. The CDR3 runs to 16 residues. The CDR3 DNA is TGCGCCAGCAGCCAAGATCAGAGGAAAGCTAACTATGGCTACACCTTC. This sequence encodes CASSQDQRKANYGYTF.

The rearrangement joins TRBV5-4 to TRBJ2-2; a weak D match, TRBD1 (8 bases). CDR1 and CDR2 (germline): SGHNT, YYREEE (reference sequence). The CDR3 totals 16 residues. Between the trimmed V and J ends, which lost 4 bases and 6 bases, there was a span of 19 bases. Here the CDR3 reads CASSLQGGGRSGELFF. The CDR3 nucleotides are TGTGCCAGCAGCCTACAGGGGGGGGGCCGATCCGGGGAGCTGTTTTTT. The whole variable domain, filled in from reference TRBV5-4 and TRBJ2-2, reads ETGVTQSPTHLIKTRGQQVTLRCSSQSGHNTVSWYQQALGQGPQFIFQYYREEENGRGNFPPRFSGLQFPNYSSELNVNALELDDSALYLCASSLQGGGRSGELFFGEGSRLTVL.

The chain links TRBV19 to TRBJ1-1, with unresolved D. V was pared by 6 bases and J by 0 bases, with 20 bases between. This CDR3 has 17 residues. CDR1 is LNHDA, CDR2 SQIVND, per germline (reference sequence). The CDR3 DNA reads TGTGCCAGTAGCCCCCCGGGGTCCAGGACCCTGAACACTGAAGCTTTCTTT. Amino acids: CASSPPGSRTLNTEAFF.

The rearrangement joins TRBV10-3 to TRBJ1-5; D is possibly TRBD1 (5 bases). This CDR3 is 13 amino acids long. V lost 10 bases, J lost 5 bases, and 15 bases lay in between. The germline V gene encodes CDR1 ENHRY and CDR2 SYGVKD. In DNA form, the CDR3 reads TGTGCCACTCGGGGGAGGATCGATCAGCCCCAGCATTTT. Protein sequence: CATRGRIDQPQHF.

CDR3: CASSLTGVAGELFF. The CDR3 nucleotides read TGTGCCAGCAGCTTAACAGGGGTAGCCGGGGAGCTGTTTTTT. The chain recombines TRBV7-2 with TRBJ2-2, with TRBD1 matching over 7 bases. V lost 2 bases, J lost 6 bases, and 3 bases stayed unmatched. The germline V gene has CDR1 SGHTA and CDR2 FQGNSA. The CDR3 has 14 amino acids.

CDR3 in DNA: TGTGCCAGCTCACCAACCCAGACTGGGAACACTGAAGCTTTCTTT. Its translation: CASSPTQTGNTEAFF. The rearrangement links TRBV18 to TRBJ1-1; D ambiguous. Per germline, CDR1 KGHSH and CDR2 LQKENI. The V gene lost 2 bases and the J gene lost 1 base, with 11 bases spanning the gap. The CDR3 runs 15 residues.

V gene TRBV2 combines with J gene TRBJ1-4, with 7 bases matching TRBD1. Per the germline V gene, CDR1 is SNHLY and CDR2 is FYNNEI. After removal of 7 bases from V and 5 bases from J, the junction contained 7 bases not matched to a gene. CDR3 size: 14 residues. CDR3 protein: CASIRQGRNEKLFF. The CDR3 DNA reads as TGTGCCAGCATCAGACAGGGTAGAAATGAAAAACTGTTTTTT.

The CDR3 DNA reads as TGTGCCAGCAGCTTAGGTTTTCGGGACAGGGAACGTGAAGCTTTCTTT. It encodes CASSLGFRDREREAFF. V is TRBV11-3 and J is TRBJ1-1; 9 nucleotides align to TRBD1. The V and J ends lost 1 base and 7 bases, in that order; junction bases with no gene match: 10. This CDR3 region has 16 residues. Per the germline V gene, CDR1 is SGHNT and CDR2 is YENEEA.

V and J are TRBV5-6 and TRBJ2-7; 11 nucleotides line up with TRBD2. Germline lookup yields CDR1 SGHDT and CDR2 YYEEEE. The CDR3 spans 16 residues. The trim removed 2 bases at V and 0 bases at J, leaving 4 bases unmatched. The CDR3 sequence: CASSFSGTSGSYEQYF. Here the CDR3 DNA reads TGTGCCAGCAGCTTCTCCGGGACTAGCGGCTCCTACGAGCAGTACTTC.

CDR3 coding DNA: TGTGCCAGCAGCATCACCGGGTCAGGGGGCTACGAGCAGTACTTC. The encoded protein is CASSITGSGGYEQYF. The chain employs TRBV11-3 and TRBJ2-7; 7 bases fit TRBD1. The germline gives CDR1 SGHNT, CDR2 YENEEA. Losses at the gene ends were 5 bases for V and 3 bases for J; bases not matched to a gene: 10. The CDR3 covers 15 residues.

The chain joins TRBV5-6 to TRBJ2-3, with TRBD2 identical over 16 bases. This CDR3 region has 17 residues. Germline-derived CDR1 and CDR2 are SGHDT and YYEEEE. V lost 4 bases and J lost 3; bases outside the gene matches: 5. CDR3 protein: CASSGGLAGGLTDTQYF. CDR3 sequence (DNA): TGTGCCAGCAGCGGGGGACTAGCGGGGGGGCTAACAGATACGCAGTATTTT.

The chain employs TRBV7-8 and TRBJ1-2, with a weak D call TRBD1 (5 bases). The CDR3 is made up of 15 amino acids. The germline V and J ends were trimmed by 1 base and 10 bases, with 19 bases remaining between them. Germline V gives CDR1 SGHVS, CDR2 FQNEAQ. The CDR3 nucleotides are TGTGCCAGCAGCTTAGGGGGCCTGGGATTGCCTCTCTACACCTTC. The encoded protein is CASSLGGLGLPLYTF.

This rearrangement joins TRBV28 to TRBJ2-7, with TRBD1 identical over 7 bases. The CDR3 runs to 13 residues. With V trimmed by 8 bases and J by 4 bases, 8 bases remained unmatched. CDR1 is MDHEN and CDR2 is SYDVKM in the germline V gene. The CDR3 loop reads CASARDRQYEQYF. The CDR3 DNA is TGTGCCAGCGCTCGGGACAGACAATACGAGCAGTACTTC.

The genes are TRBV27 and TRBJ2-5; the D gene is possibly TRBD2 (7 bases). The CDR3 totals 13 residues. Germline V gene data show CDR1 as MNHEY and CDR2 as SMNVEV (reference sequence). The V end was cut by 6 bases, the J end by 1 base, with 9 bases between. In DNA form, the CDR3 reads TGTGCCAGCAGACGGGGGGCCCAAGAGACCCAGTACTTC. Its protein is CASRRGAQETQYF.

V and J are TRBV6-1 and TRBJ2-7; perhaps TRBD2 as D (6 bases). This CDR3 is 14 amino acids long. Trimming pared 7 bases from V and 5 bases from J, leaving 18 bases between. CDR1 and CDR2 from the germline V gene are MNHNS and SASEGT. As DNA, the CDR3 is TGTGCCAGCACTCCGTACGGCGGGACCCACGAGCAGTACTTC. Translated, it gives CASTPYGGTHEQYF.

The genes are TRBV7-9 and TRBJ2-5; D is possibly TRBD1 (6 bases). Trimming removed 5 bases from V and 2 bases from J, with 18 bases in between. Germline V gene data show CDR1 as SEHNR and CDR2 as FQNEAQ (reference sequence). The CDR3 extends over 16 amino acids. In DNA form, the CDR3 reads TGTGCCAGCAGCCCGCGACAGGCCCGACTTCAAGAGACCCAGTACTTC. Protein sequence: CASSPRQARLQETQYF.

The chain is built from TRBV5-1 and TRBJ2-1; tentatively, D is TRBD2 (6 bases). This CDR3 comprises 14 residues. V was trimmed by 0 bases and J by 5 bases, leaving 9 bases between them. Germline V gene sequence: CDR1 SGHRS, CDR2 YFSETQ. This CDR3 is CASSLGEAHNEQFF. The CDR3 coding sequence is TGCGCCAGCAGCTTGGGGGAGGCACACAATGAGCAGTTCTTC.